The 4 T cell receptor beta chains in this list originate from one sample, sequenced in a study of T cell repertoires in cytomegalovirus infection. TCRdb reanalysed the reads using MiXCR and keeps one entry per CDR3 protein. The table includes around 99,000 distinct CDR3 sequences, about 30% detected once. The antigens of these receptors remain unknown. This specimen was CD8+ T cells from cultured PBMCs, taken from culture after CMV antigen stimulation. The source is a human donor in good health (CMV status not recorded). Some clones in this sample may be carry-over from other donors' samples.

This clonotype was detected a few times. V usage is TRBV7-4 and J usage is TRBJ2-1, with D perhaps matching TRBD2 (6 bases). Trimming removed 2 bases from V and 1 base from J, with 15 bases in between. Per the germline V gene, CDR1 is SGHVT and CDR2 is SQSDAQ. This CDR3 has 17 amino acids. CDR3 loop: CASSLPGLLGSYNEQFF. DNA for the CDR3: TGTGCCAGCAGCTTACCGGGACTCCTTGGATCCTACAATGAGCAGTTCTTC.

J is TRBJ2-1 and V is TRBV27; 8 nucleotides match TRBD1. V lost 4 bases and J lost 2; bases outside the gene matches: 7. The V gene's germline CDR1 is MNHEY and CDR2 SMNVEV (reference sequence). CDR3 size: 16 residues. This CDR3 is CASSSTTTGAYNEQFF. CDR3 DNA sequence: TGTGCCAGCAGTTCAACGACGACAGGGGCCTACAATGAGCAGTTCTTC.

The V gene is TRBV4-3, the J gene TRBJ2-7; D not certain. Trimming cost V 0 bases and J 3 bases, with 12 bases left between them. This CDR3 has 15 amino acids. In germline, CDR1 is LGHNA, CDR2 YSLEER. CDR3 region: CASSQEGSRSYEQYF. DNA of the CDR3: TGCGCCAGCAGCCAAGAAGGATCCAGGAGCTACGAGCAGTACTTC.

The table lists this clonotype with a few counts. The chain recombines TRBV12-3 or TRBV12-4 with TRBJ2-3; TRBD1 matches 7 bases. This CDR3 is built from 15 residues. Trimming at V came to 5 bases and at J to 0 bases, leaving 5 bases not matched to a gene. The CDR3 here is CASSKTGASTDTQYF. Written as DNA, the CDR3 is TGTGCCAGCAGTAAAACAGGGGCCAGCACAGATACGCAGTATTTT.